The TCR beta chain described here comes from a study of neurological immune-mediated disorders. The authors obtained over 160 million TCR-beta sequences from 15-18 subjects per sequencing run. Via MiXCR, TCRdb re-called the 5' RACE reads, giving one row per CDR3 protein. Among tens of thousands of distinct CDR3 sequences listed, around 25% were seen once. With 2 bases removed from V and 7 bases from J, the gap between germline ends came to 12 bases. CDR3 length: 14 residues. V usage is TRBV12-3 or TRBV12-4 and J usage is TRBJ2-1; TRBD1 is a possible D gene (7 bases). The sequenced sample was PBMCs. This receptor was obtained from a woman in her 70s in good health. The CDR3 loop reads CASSLMSGGNEQFF. In DNA, the CDR3 is TGTGCCAGCAGTTTAATGTCAGGGGGGAATGAGCAGTTCTTC.